The rows below give T cell receptor beta chains drawn from one sample of a study of cytomegalovirus exposure and HLA in healthy donors. The data were produced by immunoSEQ multiplex PCR, yet TCRdb's version contains in-frame clones alone and is incomplete. Among 150,000 or so clones listed, approximately 69% were seen once. Sequencing was done on a sample of PBMCs. The receptors stem from a man aged 30 to 39 in good health and CMV-seronegative. The CDR3 runs from the conserved cysteine through the conserved F or W. D genes are given only for firm matches. Clone size appears in some rows only: once, few, many, or a class for an expanded clone.

V: TRBV28; D: TRBD1; size: .; CDR3: CASSFGQGRISVYGYTF
V: TRBV5-1; D: TRBD1; size: .; CDR3: CASSLPGGFNEQYF
V: TRBV4-1; D: .; size: .; CDR3: CASSQEHYSGNTIYF
V: TRBV2; D: .; size: .; CDR3: CASTGSPPYEQYF
V: TRBV6-6; D: .; size: .; CDR3: CASSYSGHGYTF
V: TRBV30; D: .; size: .; CDR3: CAWSAGTLKNIQYF
V: TRBV6-1; D: TRBD1; size: .; CDR3: CASSEGLAGQGILAFF
V: TRBV5-8; D: TRBD1; size: .; CDR3: CASSFGQVYEQYF
V: TRBV7-9; D: .; size: once; CDR3: CASSRTDNSPLNF
V: TRBV5-6; D: TRBD1; size: .; CDR3: CASSIDRGSNLPNEQFF
V: TRBV6-6; D: .; size: .; CDR3: CASSKGGLGTEAFF
V: TRBV2; D: .; size: .; CDR3: CASSEDEPNEQFF
V: TRBV14; D: .; size: .; CDR3: CASSQDGTHNYGYTF
V: TRBV10-2; D: .; size: .; CDR3: CASSEATYYEQYF
V: TRBV6-1; D: .; size: .; CDR3: CASSVTQGPKNIQYF
V: TRBV6-4; D: .; size: .; CDR3: CASSAGVDYGYPF
V: TRBV2; D: .; size: .; CDR3: CASSEPGARNQPQHF
V: TRBV4-3; D: TRBD1; size: .; CDR3: CASSPAPGQGCGYTF
V: TRBV28; D: .; size: .; CDR3: CASSLQGEAFF
V: TRBV28; D: TRBD1; size: once; CDR3: CASTDQVAGGGNTIYF
V: TRBV5-4; D: TRBD2; size: .; CDR3: CASSDLTSGVTGELFF
V: TRBV27; D: TRBD1; size: .; CDR3: CASSTPGTGSGELFF
V: TRBV2; D: .; size: .; CDR3: CASSKRNQPQHF
V: TRBV7-2; D: .; size: .; CDR3: CVSSGPGGTDTQYF
V: TRBV14; D: TRBD1; size: .; CDR3: CASSPRTGKFYGYTF
V: TRBV7-9; D: .; size: once; CDR3: CASSSAGGAESPLHF
V: TRBV7-2; D: .; size: once; CDR3: CASSLTYTGELFF
V: TRBV2; D: TRBD1; size: once; CDR3: CAPSQGALSNVLTF
V: TRBV4-3; D: .; size: .; CDR3: CASSQAWADTYEQHF
V: TRBV7-9; D: .; size: .; CDR3: CASSLVEAETQYF
V: TRBV15; D: .; size: .; CDR3: CATSRDNRYEQYF
V: TRBV14; D: .; size: .; CDR3: CASSQRITGELFF
V: TRBV4-3; D: .; size: .; CDR3: CASSQGTTSTDTQYF
V: TRBV29-1; D: TRBD1; size: few; CDR3: CSVQDRGLSDEQFF
V: TRBV7-2; D: .; size: .; CDR3: CASSPGQLNTEAFF
V: TRBV4-2; D: .; size: .; CDR3: CASSPREMNTEAFF
V: TRBV7-9; D: TRBD2; size: .; CDR3: CASSLPQAGVIQETQYF
V: TRBV7-9; D: TRBD1; size: .; CDR3: CASSFPILQGSSSGNTIYF
V: TRBV19; D: .; size: .; CDR3: CASSMEPSGNTIYF
V: TRBV11-1; D: TRBD2; size: few; CDR3: CASSLGKGLAVQETQYF
V: TRBV15; D: .; size: .; CDR3: CATSRESGPTYNEQFF
V: TRBV27; D: .; size: .; CDR3: CASSPRTGEKLFF
V: TRBV6-1; D: TRBD2; size: .; CDR3: CASSEGGTSGYNEQFF
V: TRBV27; D: .; size: once; CDR3: CASSLTGGGMNTEAFF
V: TRBV28; D: .; size: few; CDR3: CASSSRGVEQETQYF
V: TRBV19; D: TRBD1; size: .; CDR3: CASSLGTEYEQYF
V: TRBV28; D: .; size: .; CDR3: CASSYPGRDGYTF
V: TRBV9; D: .; size: few; CDR3: CASSVGWESSYEQYF
V: TRBV9; D: TRBD1; size: .; CDR3: CASSSGQGRGTEAFF
V: TRBV25-1; D: TRBD1; size: once; CDR3: CASRGTGATDTQYF
V: TRBV10-1; D: .; size: .; CDR3: CASIPDGHSGNTIYF
V: TRBV6-5; D: .; size: few; CDR3: CASSPGQWNNSPLNF
V: TRBV2; D: TRBD1; size: .; CDR3: CASSEKGQDENSPLHF
V: TRBV16; D: TRBD1; size: .; CDR3: CASRDRGDSPLHF
V: TRBV5-4; D: .; size: .; CDR3: CASSLVGGVGNIQYF
V: TRBV28; D: .; size: .; CDR3: CASSLESRYPGGNQPQHF
V: TRBV6-6; D: TRBD2; size: .; CDR3: CASRRGLAGVTDTQYF
V: TRBV7-2; D: .; size: .; CDR3: CASRLEGFSTDTQYF
V: TRBV18; D: TRBD1; size: .; CDR3: CASSPSRQGATGELFF